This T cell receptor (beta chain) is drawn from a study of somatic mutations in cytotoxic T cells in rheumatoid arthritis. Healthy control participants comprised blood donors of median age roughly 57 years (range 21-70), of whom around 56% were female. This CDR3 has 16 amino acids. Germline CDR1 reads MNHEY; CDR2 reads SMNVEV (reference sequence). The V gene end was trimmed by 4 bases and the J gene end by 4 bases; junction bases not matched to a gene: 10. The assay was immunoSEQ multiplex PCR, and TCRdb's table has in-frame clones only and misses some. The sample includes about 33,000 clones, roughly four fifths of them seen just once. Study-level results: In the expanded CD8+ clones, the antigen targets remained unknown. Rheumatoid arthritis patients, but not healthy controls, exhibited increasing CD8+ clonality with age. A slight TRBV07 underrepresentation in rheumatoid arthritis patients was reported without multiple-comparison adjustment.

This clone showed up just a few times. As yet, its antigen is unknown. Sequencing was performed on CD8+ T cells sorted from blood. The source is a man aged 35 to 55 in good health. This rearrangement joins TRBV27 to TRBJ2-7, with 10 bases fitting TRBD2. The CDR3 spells CASSSSSGSLWYEQYF. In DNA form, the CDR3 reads TGTGCCAGCAGTTCATCTAGCGGGAGTCTTTGGTACGAGCAGTACTTC.